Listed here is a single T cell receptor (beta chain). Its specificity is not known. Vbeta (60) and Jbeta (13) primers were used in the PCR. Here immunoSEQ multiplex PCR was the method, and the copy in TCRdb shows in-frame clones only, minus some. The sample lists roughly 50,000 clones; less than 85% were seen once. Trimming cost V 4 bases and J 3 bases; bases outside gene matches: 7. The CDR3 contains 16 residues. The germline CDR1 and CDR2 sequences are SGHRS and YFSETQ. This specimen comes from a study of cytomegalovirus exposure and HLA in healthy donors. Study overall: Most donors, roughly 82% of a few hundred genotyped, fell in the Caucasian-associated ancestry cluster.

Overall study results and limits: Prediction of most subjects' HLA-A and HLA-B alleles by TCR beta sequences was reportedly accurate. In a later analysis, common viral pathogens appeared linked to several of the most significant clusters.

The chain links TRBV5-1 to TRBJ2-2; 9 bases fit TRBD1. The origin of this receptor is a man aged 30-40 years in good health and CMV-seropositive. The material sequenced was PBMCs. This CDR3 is CASSIGTGRHTGELFF. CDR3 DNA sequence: TGCGCCAGCAGCATAGGGACAGGGCGTCACACCGGGGAGCTGTTTTTT.